The clone carrying this TCR beta chain was seen repeatedly, ten times or more. V shed 8 bases and J 7 bases; nucleotides not matched to a gene: 11. CDR1 and CDR2 from the germline V gene are SGHAT and FQNNGV. The CDR3 sequence is 15 residues long. This entry belongs to a study of T cell repertoires in cytomegalovirus infection. TCRdb passed the reads through MiXCR, listing each CDR3 protein once. The table records about 300,000 distinct CDR3 sequences, about a tenth of them present only once. The chain recombines TRBV11-2 with TRBJ2-1, with TRBD1 matching over 10 bases. The sample consisted of PBMCs. This clonotype was sampled from a human donor in good health (CMV status not recorded). Some clones in this sample may be carry-over from other donors' samples. The CDR3 region has the DNA TGTGCCAGCTTGTTGAGCGACAGGGGGCCGAATGAGCAGTTCTTC. Translated, it gives CASLLSDRGPNEQFF. Together with reference TRBV11-2 and TRBJ2-1, the CDR3 gives the full variable domain: EAGVAQSPRYKIIEKRQSVAFWCNPISGHATLYWYQQILGQGPKLLIQFQNNGVVDDSQLPKDRFSAERLKGVDSTLKIQPAKLEDSAVYLCASLLSDRGPNEQFFGPGTRLTVL.